This T cell receptor beta chain was identified in a study of blood T cell repertoires in COVID-19. The CDR3 spans 15 residues. V was trimmed by 1 base and J by 0 bases, leaving 10 bases between them. The V gene's germline CDR1 is SGHTA and CDR2 FQGNSA. Libraries were prepared by immunoSEQ multiplex PCR; TCRdb keeps only in-frame clonotypes and omits some of them. In the table there are about 180,000 clones, roughly 87% of which are singletons. The receptor was derived from a woman in her 50s with acute or convalescent COVID-19. The sample comprised peripheral blood. The rearrangement uses TRBV7-2 and TRBJ2-7, with a possible D match to TRBD2 (6 bases). This chain's CDR3 is CASSLGGVLSYEQYF. In DNA, the CDR3 is TGTGCCAGCAGCTTAGGGGGGGTACTCTCCTACGAGCAGTACTTC.